The 21 T cell receptor beta chains below all came from one sample that was sequenced in a study of OX40 agonist ivuxolimab in advanced cancers. Clones were sequenced by immunoSEQ multiplex PCR, and TCRdb holds only the in-frame ones, with some missing. The data show 50,000 to 60,000 clones, approximately 90% seen once. The sample in question was CD4+ or CD8+ T cells sorted from blood, obtained in a trial of the OX40 agonist ivuxolimab. These receptors were taken from an adult with an advanced solid tumor such as melanoma, head and neck, liver or kidney cancer.

The DNA for the CDR3 is TGTGCCATCAGTGAGGGACTAGCGGGGTACACAGATACGCAGTATTTT. It is translated as CAISEGLAGYTDTQYF. The rearrangement uses TRBV10-3 and TRBJ2-3; 12 nucleotides line up with TRBD2. The CDR3 consists of 16 residues. Losses at the gene ends were 2 bases for V and 2 bases for J; bases not matched to a gene: 2. CDR1 and CDR2 (germline): ENHRY, SYGVKD.

The chain has TRBV29-1 and TRBJ2-3; possibly TRBD1 for D (6 bases). The V end lost 8 bases, the J end lost 5 bases, and 23 bases lay between the germline ends. The CDR3 covers 15 residues. Germline V gene sequence: CDR1 SQVTM, CDR2 ANQGSEA. The CDR3 nucleotides are TGCAGCAGGAGTGGGGCAGGGGTAACAGTAGATACGCAGTATTTT. Translating gives CSRSGAGVTVDTQYF.

The chain's CDR3 is CASSRDPGQSTDTQYF. Here the CDR3 DNA reads TGCGCCAGCAGCCGGGACCCGGGACAGAGCACAGATACGCAGTATTTT. V and J are TRBV5-1 and TRBJ2-3; 7 nucleotides line up with TRBD1. Germline trimming cut 4 bases from V and 0 bases from J; bases unmatched to any gene: 8. The CDR3 has 16 residues. The V gene's germline CDR1 is SGHRS and CDR2 YFSETQ. The full variable domain, in which reference TRBV5-1 and TRBJ2-3 provide the parts outside the CDR3, is KAGVTQTPRYLIKTRGQQVTLSCSPISGHRSVSWYQQTPGQGLQFLFEYFSETQRNKGNFPGRFSGRQFSNSRSEMNVSTLELGDSALYLCASSRDPGQSTDTQYFGPGTRLTVL.

The genes are TRBV7-3 and TRBJ1-1; D might be TRBD1 (5 bases). Germline V gene sequence: CDR1 SGHTA, CDR2 FQGTGA. Deletions cut 5 bases from V and 4 bases from J, with 14 bases between. CDR3 length: 14 amino acids. DNA for the CDR3: TGTGCCAGCAGCCCAACCAGGGATCGCACTGAAGCTTTCTTT. This codes for CASSPTRDRTEAFF.

The chain is built from TRBV6-6 and TRBJ1-5; D is possibly TRBD1 (5 bases). Per germline, CDR1 MNHNY and CDR2 SVGAGI (reference sequence). The CDR3 spans 14 residues. V dropped 6 bases and J dropped 0 bases, with 9 bases sitting between them. In nucleotides, the CDR3 is TGTGCCAGCAGGGGGGGGAATAGCAATCAGCCCCAGCATTTT. This codes for CASRGGNSNQPQHF.

This clone was observed once. The chain joins TRBV7-2 to TRBJ2-5, with 12 positions matching TRBD2. This CDR3 region has 19 residues. The V gene end was trimmed by 2 bases and the J gene end by 6 bases; junction bases not matched to a gene: 16. The germline gives CDR1 SGHTA, CDR2 FQGNSA. CDR3 nucleotide sequence: TGTGCCAGCAGCTTAACCACCTACTCGACTAGCGGGAGAGGGAAGACCCAGTACTTC. Translation: CASSLTTYSTSGRGKTQYF.

The rearrangement links TRBV19 to TRBJ2-1; 15 bases line up with TRBD2. V dropped 10 bases and J dropped 9; count of bases not matched to a gene: 7. This CDR3 contains 14 residues. Per germline, CDR1 LNHDA and CDR2 SQIVND (reference sequence). In nucleotides, the CDR3 is TGTGCCACCGGGACTAGCGGGAGGAGAACTGAGCAGTTCTTC. Protein sequence: CATGTSGRRTEQFF.

The chain employs TRBV11-2 and TRBJ2-5; D remains unclear. Germline V lookup: CDR1 SGHAT, CDR2 FQNNGV. The CDR3 is 16 amino acids. The V and J ends lost 5 bases and 0 bases respectively, with 16 bases between them. The CDR3 DNA is TGTGCCAGCAGCACGCGGCCATCACAGAACCAAGAGACCCAGTACTTC. Translating it yields CASSTRPSQNQETQYF.

This chain uses TRBV14 with TRBJ2-7, with 7 nucleotides matching TRBD1. V lost 1 base to trimming and J lost 8 bases; unmatched junction nucleotides: 5. Germline lookup yields CDR1 SGHDN and CDR2 FVKESK. The length of the CDR3 is 13 residues. The CDR3: CASSQAEGAKQYF. The CDR3 DNA reads TGTGCCAGCAGCCAAGCAGAGGGGGCGAAGCAGTACTTC.

The V and J genes are TRBV28 and TRBJ1-5, with D maybe TRBD1 (6 bases). CDR1 is MDHEN, CDR2 SYDVKM, per germline. V lost 3 bases to trimming and J lost 2 bases, with 14 bases between them. The CDR3 sequence is 16 residues long. CDR3: CASSFQSQGRNQPQHF. The CDR3 DNA follows: TGTGCCAGCAGTTTCCAGTCACAGGGACGCAATCAGCCCCAGCATTTT.

The chain combines TRBV7-8 with TRBJ2-1; D gene unclear. The germline V and J ends were trimmed by 7 bases and 9 bases, with 10 bases remaining between them. This CDR3 contains 11 residues. In germline, CDR1 is SGHVS, CDR2 FQNEAQ. CDR3 coding DNA: TGTGCCAGCACTGATGGTGCTGAGCAGTTCTTC. It specifies CASTDGAEQFF.

The V gene is TRBV4-3, the J gene TRBJ2-6, with D possibly being TRBD2 (5 bases). Germline values: CDR1 LGHNA, CDR2 YSLEER. V shed 4 bases and J shed 1 base, with 11 bases lying between them. CDR3 length: 16 amino acids. The CDR3 region is CASSPKRLSGANVLTF. In DNA, the CDR3 is TGCGCCAGCAGCCCCAAACGACTATCTGGGGCCAACGTCCTGACTTTC.

Here the CDR3 reads CASSLPGQGTSGGSTDTQYF. The CDR3 DNA follows: TGTGCCAGCAGCCTCCCGGGACAGGGGACTAGCGGGGGATCCACAGATACGCAGTATTTT. This chain uses TRBV2 with TRBJ2-3, with 14 nucleotides matching TRBD2. The CDR3 has 20 residues. The ends lost 6 bases at V and 2 bases at J; junction bases unmatched: 16. CDR1 SNHLY and CDR2 FYNNEI come from the germline V gene.

V and J are TRBV18 and TRBJ1-2; D gene uncertain. Germline loops: CDR1 KGHSH, CDR2 LQKENI. CDR3 length equals 16 residues. Between the trimmed V and J ends, which lost 4 bases and 2 bases, there was a span of 17 bases. For the CDR3, the DNA is TGTGCCAGCTCACTTTACAACCGAATCGGAAACTATGGCTACACCTTC. It translates to CASSLYNRIGNYGYTF.

The V call is TRBV2, the J call TRBJ2-7; unclear D gene. The CDR3 consists of 14 residues. Germline CDR1 and CDR2: SNHLY and FYNNEI. The germline V and J ends were trimmed by 4 bases and 0 bases, with 10 bases remaining between them. The CDR3 coding sequence is TGTGCCAGCAGTGTTCGGTTGGACTCCTACGAGCAGTACTTC. It codes for CASSVRLDSYEQYF.

In its sample, this clone was seen once. The genes are TRBV19 and TRBJ2-1; D is tentatively TRBD1 or TRBD2 (5 bases each). The CDR3 totals 17 residues. V shed 5 bases and J shed 0 bases, with 17 bases lying between them. Germline V gives CDR1 LNHDA, CDR2 SQIVND (reference sequence). Here the CDR3 DNA reads TGTGCCAGTAGTGGGGGACCCCCGTCCAGCTCCTACAATGAGCAGTTCTTC. It is translated as CASSGGPPSSSYNEQFF.

The J gene is TRBJ2-3, the V gene TRBV5-1; D gene uncertain. With 4 bases removed from V and 0 bases from J, the gap between germline ends came to 18 bases. Germline V CDR1 and CDR2: SGHRS, YFSETQ. CDR3 length: 17 amino acids. CDR3 sequence (DNA): TGCGCCAGCAGCAGAACCCCCGGGCCGATGAGCACAGATACGCAGTATTTT. It codes for CASSRTPGPMSTDTQYF.

The chain links TRBV7-2 to TRBJ2-2; the match to TRBD2 covers 11 bases. The length of the CDR3 is 18 residues. Germline CDR1 reads SGHTA; CDR2 reads FQGNSA. V was clipped by 3 bases and J by 0 bases; unmatched bases: 6. CDR3 in amino acids: CASSFFPTSGANTGELFF. The CDR3 DNA follows: TGTGCCAGCAGCTTTTTCCCGACTAGCGGGGCGAACACCGGGGAGCTGTTTTTT. Looking up the rest from reference TRBV7-2 and TRBJ2-2 gives the full variable domain: GAGVSQSPSNKVTEKGKDVELRCDPISGHTALYWYRQSLGQGLEFLIYFQGNSAPDKSGLPSDRFSAERTGGSVSTLTIQRTQQEDSAVYLCASSFFPTSGANTGELFFGEGSRLTVL.

This clone was detected only a few times. This chain links TRBV5-1 with TRBJ1-1; 8 nucleotides line up with TRBD1. The junction had 8 bases not matched to a gene; V was cut back by 0 bases and J by 4 bases. This CDR3 has 16 residues. Per germline, CDR1 SGHRS and CDR2 YFSETQ. CDR3 nucleotide sequence: TGCGCCAGCAGCTTGGGGACAATTACAGGGGGCACTGAAGCTTTCTTT. Translating gives CASSLGTITGGTEAFF.

This clone was counted only a few times. V is TRBV28 and J is TRBJ1-6; 11 bases match TRBD1. After removal of 3 bases from V and 5 bases from J, the junction contained 9 bases not matched to a gene. The CDR3 loop spans 18 amino acids. CDR1 and CDR2 (germline): MDHEN, SYDVKM. CDR3 sequence reads: CASSFLGTGGLDNSPLHF. CDR3 nucleotides: TGTGCCAGCAGTTTCCTAGGGACAGGGGGGCTCGATAATTCACCCCTCCACTTT.

The genes are TRBV7-2 and TRBJ2-5, with a weak D call TRBD1 (6 bases). The CDR3 consists of 16 residues. Trimming pared 0 bases from V and 1 base from J, leaving 12 bases between. CDR1 and CDR2 (germline): SGHTA, FQGNSA. The CDR3 coding sequence is TGTGCCAGCAGCTTAGCCCACAGGGAGCGCCAAGAGACCCAGTACTTC. The encoded protein is CASSLAHRERQETQYF.